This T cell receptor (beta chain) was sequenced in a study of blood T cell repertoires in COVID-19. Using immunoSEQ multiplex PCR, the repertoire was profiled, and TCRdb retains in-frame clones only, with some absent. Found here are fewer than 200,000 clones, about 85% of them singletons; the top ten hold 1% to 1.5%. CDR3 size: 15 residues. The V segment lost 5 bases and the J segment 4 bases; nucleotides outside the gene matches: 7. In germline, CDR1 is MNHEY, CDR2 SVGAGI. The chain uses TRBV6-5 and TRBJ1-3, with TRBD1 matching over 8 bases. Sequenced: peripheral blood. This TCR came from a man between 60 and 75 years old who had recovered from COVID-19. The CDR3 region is CASSRPTGVGNTIYF. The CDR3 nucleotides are TGTGCCAGCAGTCGTCCGACAGGGGTAGGAAACACCATATATTTT.